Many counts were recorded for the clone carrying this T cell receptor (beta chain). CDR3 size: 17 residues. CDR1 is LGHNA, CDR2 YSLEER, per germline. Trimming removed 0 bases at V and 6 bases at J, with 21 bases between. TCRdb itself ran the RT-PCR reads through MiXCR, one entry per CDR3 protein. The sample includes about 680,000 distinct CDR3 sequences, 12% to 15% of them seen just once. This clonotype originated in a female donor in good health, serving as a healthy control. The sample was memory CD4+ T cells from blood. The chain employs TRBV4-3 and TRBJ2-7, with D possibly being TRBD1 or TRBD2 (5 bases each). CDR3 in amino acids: CASSQEGTGTEFVEQYF. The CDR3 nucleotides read TGCGCCAGCAGCCAAGAAGGGACCGGGACGGAGTTTGTCGAGCAGTACTTC.